The 20 T cell receptor beta chains listed next were all sequenced from one sample in a study of blood T cell repertoires in COVID-19. Clones were read by immunoSEQ multiplex PCR, and TCRdb kept only the in-frame ones, dropping some. The table lists roughly 350,000 clones, 85% of them singletons. Sequenced input: peripheral blood. The receptors come from a woman between 18 and 30 years old with acute or convalescent COVID-19.

The J gene is TRBJ2-5, the V gene TRBV4-2; TRBD2 aligns across 10 bases. V lost 1 base, J lost 2 bases, and 10 bases stayed unmatched. Germline CDR1 and CDR2: LGHNA and YNFKEQ. There are 18 residues in the CDR3. The CDR3 DNA follows: TGTGCCAGCAGCCAAGCCGCCCAGCGGGGGGGCCGGCAAGAGACCCAGTACTTC. It translates to CASSQAAQRGGRQETQYF.

This chain connects TRBV30 to TRBJ1-2; the D is unclear. This CDR3 spans 14 amino acids. CDR1 GTSNPN and CDR2 SVGIG come from the germline V gene (reference sequence). Trimming took off 3 bases at V and 4 bases at J, with 15 bases between the two ends. The CDR3: CAWRDLGIGYGYTF. The DNA of the CDR3 is TGTGCCTGGAGGGACTTGGGTATCGGCTATGGCTACACCTTC.

The V gene is TRBV6-6, the J gene TRBJ1-2, with 9 bases aligning to TRBD1. J gave up 3 bases and V 4 bases, and 3 bases lay outside the gene matches. This CDR3 is 14 amino acids long. The germline gives CDR1 MNHNY, CDR2 SVGAGI (reference sequence). DNA of the CDR3: TGTGCCAGCAGTTTGACAGGGGGTGACTATGGCTACACCTTC. This codes for CASSLTGGDYGYTF.

In the case of this clone: This specimen includes other DNA sequences encoding the same CDR3. The rearrangement uses TRBV6-4 and TRBJ2-1; 9 bases fit TRBD2. The CDR3 runs to 15 residues. The ends lost 0 bases at V and 3 bases at J; junction bases unmatched: 0. The germline CDR1 and CDR2 sequences are MRHNA and SNTAGT. Here the CDR3 DNA reads TGTGCCAGCAGTGACTCTAGCGGGAGCTACAATGAGCAGTTCTTC. Protein product: CASSDSSGSYNEQFF.

The CDR3 sequence is CASSERSTEAFF. The CDR3 DNA reads as TGTGCCTCTTCGGAGAGGTCGACTGAAGCTTTCTTT. The genes are TRBV6-5 and TRBJ1-1; the D is unclear. The CDR3 totals 12 residues. Deletions cut 11 bases from V and 5 bases from J, with 15 bases between. Germline CDR1 reads MNHEY; CDR2 reads SVGAGI.

The rearrangement uses TRBV19 and TRBJ1-1, with TRBD1 as a possible D gene (5 bases). V was shortened by 7 bases and J by 4 bases, with 13 bases between the two germline ends. Germline V lookup: CDR1 LNHDA, CDR2 SQIVND (reference sequence). This CDR3 is 13 amino acids long. The CDR3 DNA reads as TGTGCCAGTACGCCACTGGGGGGCACTGAAGCTTTCTTT. Translating it yields CASTPLGGTEAFF.

The chain uses TRBV19 and TRBJ2-3; D call uncertain. The CDR3 spans 15 residues. Germline CDR1 is LNHDA and CDR2 is SQIVND (reference sequence). The V end lost 1 base, the J end lost 3 bases, and 11 bases lay between the germline ends. In nucleotides, the CDR3 is TGTGCCAGTAGTATAGGACGGGTGAGAACAGATACGCAGTATTTT. Translating gives CASSIGRVRTDTQYF.

This clone was recorded a few times. The rearrangement uses TRBV10-1 and TRBJ2-3, with 11 positions matching TRBD2. The ends lost 2 bases at V and 1 base at J; junction bases unmatched: 2. The CDR3 loop spans 16 amino acids. Germline CDR1 and CDR2: WNHNN and SYGVQD (reference sequence). CDR3 coding DNA: TGCGCCAGCAGTGAGCTAGCGGGAGGACGCACAGATACGCAGTATTTT. Its translation: CASSELAGGRTDTQYF.

The V and J genes are TRBV5-4 and TRBJ1-3, with D possibly being TRBD1 (5 bases). V was pared by 4 bases and J by 4 bases, with 12 bases between. Germline V gives CDR1 SGHNT, CDR2 YYREEE (reference sequence). The CDR3 runs to 14 residues. The DNA for the CDR3 is TGTGCCAGCAGCGCTCGGGACTCAGGAAACACCATATATTTT. It codes for CASSARDSGNTIYF.

As to this clone: Additional DNA sequences in this sample encode the identical CDR3. The chain uses TRBV7-9 and TRBJ1-1; D possibly corresponds to TRBD1 (6 bases). The CDR3 sequence is 13 residues long. The V gene's germline CDR1 is SEHNR and CDR2 FQNEAQ (reference sequence). V lost 6 bases, J lost 2 bases, and 10 bases lay in between. In DNA form, the CDR3 reads TGTGCCAGCAGTTCACAGGGAAACACTGAAGCTTTCTTT. This codes for CASSSQGNTEAFF.

The V gene is TRBV6-6, the J gene TRBJ1-4, with 8 bases that match TRBD1. The germline V gene encodes CDR1 MNHNY and CDR2 SVGAGI (reference sequence). This CDR3 region has 16 residues. V dropped 4 bases and J dropped 1; count of bases not matched to a gene: 5. The CDR3, as DNA: TGTGCCAGCAGTTCTGCAGGGGGCGGAACTAATGAAAAACTGTTTTTT. It specifies CASSSAGGGTNEKLFF.

This chain joins TRBV19 and TRBJ1-6, with TRBD1 identical over 7 bases. This CDR3 spans 16 amino acids. After removal of 6 bases from V and 0 bases from J, the junction contained 5 bases not matched to a gene. CDR1 and CDR2 (germline): LNHDA, SQIVND (reference sequence). This CDR3 is CASRTGPSSYNSPLHF. CDR3 coding DNA: TGTGCCAGTAGGACAGGGCCAAGCTCCTATAATTCACCCCTCCACTTT.

V is TRBV14 and J is TRBJ2-1; the match to TRBD1 covers 9 bases. Per germline, CDR1 SGHDN and CDR2 FVKESK. The CDR3 totals 17 residues. J was trimmed by 5 bases and V by 0 bases; bases with no gene match: 8. CDR3 DNA: TGTGCCAGCAGCCAAGAAGCTTCGGGACAGGGCAACAATGAGCAGTTCTTC. This codes for CASSQEASGQGNNEQFF.

This clone was seen many times. The rearrangement uses TRBV7-7 and TRBJ2-5; 8 nucleotides align to TRBD2. The length of the CDR3 is 15 residues. Germline assignment: CDR1 SSHAT and CDR2 FNYEAQ (reference sequence). The V and J ends lost 0 bases and 9 bases, in that order; junction bases with no gene match: 9. CDR3 loop: CASSLARDGGASQYF. The DNA of the CDR3 is TGTGCCAGCAGCTTAGCGCGGGACGGGGGGGCTTCCCAGTACTTC.

The chain couples TRBV9 to TRBJ2-7, with 7 bases fitting TRBD2. Per germline, CDR1 SGDLS and CDR2 YYNGEE. V was pared by 4 bases and J by 0 bases, with 4 bases of the junction left unmatched. CDR3 length: 14 amino acids. CDR3 region: CASSPWDYSYEQYF. CDR3 in DNA: TGTGCCAGCAGCCCCTGGGACTACTCCTACGAGCAGTACTTC.

The chain employs TRBV6-2 or TRBV6-3 and TRBJ1-2; D not resolved. Germline CDR1 MNHEY, CDR2 SVGEGT. The CDR3 consists of 14 residues. V was clipped by 6 bases and J by 0 bases, with 11 bases between them. In DNA, the CDR3 is TGTGCCAGCAGCCCCGGGTCTACTAACTATGGCTACACCTTC. Amino acid sequence: CASSPGSTNYGYTF.

This chain uses TRBV19 with TRBJ2-2; 7 nucleotides match TRBD1. This CDR3 is 16 amino acids long. The germline CDR1 and CDR2 sequences are LNHDA and SQIVND (reference sequence). With V trimmed by 4 bases and J by 2 bases, 7 bases remained unmatched. The CDR3 region has the DNA TGTGCCAGTAGTACCTTGGGACAGCCTAACACCGGGGAGCTGTTTTTT. This sequence encodes CASSTLGQPNTGELFF.

This chain connects TRBV4-1 to TRBJ2-3; 8 bases map to TRBD1. The CDR3 extends over 15 amino acids. Germline V CDR1 and CDR2: MGHRA, YSYEKL. V was pared by 2 bases and J by 3 bases, with 4 bases of the junction left unmatched. This chain's CDR3 is CASSQQGALTDTQYF. CDR3 DNA sequence: TGCGCCAGCAGCCAACAGGGGGCGCTGACAGATACGCAGTATTTT.

In its sample, this clone was seen once. The rearrangement joins TRBV9 to TRBJ1-2; maybe TRBD1 (6 bases). Between the trimmed V and J ends, which lost 3 bases and 0 bases, there was a span of 18 bases. The CDR3 sequence is 17 residues long. Germline V CDR1 and CDR2: SGDLS, YYNGEE. The CDR3 protein is CASSAQGGMLSNYGYTF. CDR3 in DNA: TGTGCCAGCAGCGCCCAAGGGGGTATGCTATCTAACTATGGCTACACCTTC. The whole variable domain, filled in from reference TRBV9 and TRBJ1-2, reads DSGVTQTPKHLITATGQRVTLRCSPRSGDLSVYWYQQSLDQGLQFLIQYYNGEERAKGNILERFSAQQFPDLHSELNLSSLELGDSALYFCASSAQGGMLSNYGYTFGSGTRLTVV.

The chain recombines TRBV7-3 with TRBJ2-3, with TRBD2 matching over 8 bases. The CDR3 extends over 19 amino acids. The trim removed 1 base at V and 4 bases at J, leaving 16 bases unmatched. CDR1 and CDR2 (germline): SGHTA, FQGTGA. The CDR3, as DNA: TGTGCCAGCAGCTTAAACCCTCCGGGGAGCGGGGGTGGTTCAGATACGCAGTATTTT. This translates into CASSLNPPGSGGGSDTQYF.